The rows below give T cell receptor beta chains drawn from one sample of a study of cytomegalovirus exposure and HLA in healthy donors. TCRdb's table, derived via immunoSEQ multiplex PCR, lists solely in-frame clones and lacks some. Of some 130,000 clones in the sample, 65% to 85% are singletons; the top ten hold over 1%. What was sequenced was PBMCs. The receptors originated from a boy aged 5 to 17 in good health and CMV-seronegative. Both conserved end residues are part of each CDR3. A D gene is named only where the DNA matches it firmly. Not every row has a clone size; where given, it reads once, few, many or a size class.

d_gene: .
j_gene: TRBJ1-2
v_gene: TRBV7-9
abundance: .
CDR3nt: TGTTCCATCCTCCCCAAGGGGGGGTATGGCTACACCTTC
CDR3aa: CSILPKGGYGYTF

d_gene: .
j_gene: TRBJ2-3
v_gene: TRBV30
abundance: .
CDR3nt: TGTGCCTGGAGTGTACCGCGGGCCCCAAATACGCAGTATTTT
CDR3aa: CAWSVPRAPNTQYF

d_gene: .
j_gene: TRBJ2-2
v_gene: TRBV9
abundance: few
CDR3nt: TGTGCCAGCATCAAGACTAGGGCCGGGGAGCTGTTTTTT
CDR3aa: CASIKTRAGELFF

d_gene: TRBD2
j_gene: TRBJ2-1
v_gene: TRBV10-3
abundance: .
CDR3nt: TGTGCCATCGGACTAGCGTTGGAGAATGAGCAGTTCTTC
CDR3aa: CAIGLALENEQFF

d_gene: TRBD2
j_gene: TRBJ2-1
v_gene: TRBV7-6
abundance: .
CDR3nt: TGTGCCAGCAGCCCCCCCCTAGCGGGAGTCTACAATGAGCAGTTCTTC
CDR3aa: CASSPPLAGVYNEQFF

d_gene: TRBD1
j_gene: TRBJ1-5
v_gene: TRBV6-6
abundance: few
CDR3nt: TGTGCCACCTCGGGACAGTGGGATCAGCCCCAGCATTTT
CDR3aa: CATSGQWDQPQHF

d_gene: .
j_gene: TRBJ2-3
v_gene: TRBV15
abundance: .
CDR3nt: TGTGCCACCAGCAGACTGAAGGGGCCGCGGAATACGCAGTATTTT
CDR3aa: CATSRLKGPRNTQYF

d_gene: .
j_gene: TRBJ2-7
v_gene: TRBV2
abundance: .
CDR3nt: TGTGCCAGCAGTGAAGCCACAGACCCCATCTACGAGCAGTACTTC
CDR3aa: CASSEATDPIYEQYF

d_gene: TRBD1
j_gene: TRBJ2-7
v_gene: TRBV27
abundance: .
CDR3nt: TGTGCCAGCAGTCCAGGGACAGGGAACGAGCAGTACTTC
CDR3aa: CASSPGTGNEQYF

d_gene: .
j_gene: TRBJ1-3
v_gene: TRBV10-3
abundance: .
CDR3nt: TGTGCCATCAGGGAGACAGATCGAAACACCATATATTTT
CDR3aa: CAIRETDRNTIYF

d_gene: .
j_gene: TRBJ2-2
v_gene: TRBV30
abundance: .
CDR3nt: TGTGCCTGGGACGGGAGTGGAACCGGGGAGCTGTTTTTT
CDR3aa: CAWDGSGTGELFF

d_gene: TRBD1
j_gene: TRBJ2-7
v_gene: TRBV11-2
abundance: .
CDR3nt: TGTGCCAGCAGCCATCTACCCAGCAGGGGGCTTTACGAGCAGTACTTC
CDR3aa: CASSHLPSRGLYEQYF

d_gene: .
j_gene: TRBJ2-2
v_gene: TRBV4-1
abundance: once
CDR3nt: TGCGCCAGCAGTCATCAGGGTAGCGGGGAGCTGTTTTTT
CDR3aa: CASSHQGSGELFF

d_gene: .
j_gene: TRBJ2-1
v_gene: TRBV7-9
abundance: once
CDR3nt: TGTGCCAGCAGCTTAGCCCTAAATGAGCAGTTCTTC
CDR3aa: CASSLALNEQFF

d_gene: .
j_gene: TRBJ2-2
v_gene: TRBV5-1
abundance: .
CDR3nt: TGCGCCAGCAGCTTGCTGAACACCGGGGAGCTGTTTTTT
CDR3aa: CASSLLNTGELFF

d_gene: TRBD2
j_gene: TRBJ2-1
v_gene: TRBV13
abundance: .
CDR3nt: TGTGCCAGCAGCTTAGTCCCCGCGGGAGGCTCCTACAATGAGCAGTTCTTC
CDR3aa: CASSLVPAGGSYNEQFF

d_gene: .
j_gene: TRBJ2-7
v_gene: TRBV29-1
abundance: .
CDR3nt: TGCAGCGCCGCCGGAGGGTGGGCTATGGAGAGAGGCGAGCAGTACTTC
CDR3aa: CSAAGGWAMERGEQYF

d_gene: TRBD1
j_gene: TRBJ1-1
v_gene: TRBV7-3
abundance: .
CDR3nt: TGTGCCAGCAGCTCCAACGACAGGGGGATTATGAACACTGAAGCTTTCTTT
CDR3aa: CASSSNDRGIMNTEAFF

d_gene: TRBD2
j_gene: TRBJ2-1
v_gene: TRBV7-7
abundance: .
CDR3nt: TGTGCCAGCAGTTTTAGCGGGAGTTACAATGAGCAGTTCTTC
CDR3aa: CASSFSGSYNEQFF

d_gene: .
j_gene: TRBJ2-3
v_gene: TRBV4-1
abundance: few
CDR3nt: TGCGCCAGCAGCCAAGGGCCCCGTGGACTCTACACAGATACGCAGTATTTT
CDR3aa: CASSQGPRGLYTDTQYF

d_gene: .
j_gene: TRBJ2-3
v_gene: TRBV5-1
abundance: .
CDR3nt: TGCGCCAGCAAGGCTAGCGGCACAGATACGCAGTATTTT
CDR3aa: CASKASGTDTQYF

d_gene: .
j_gene: TRBJ1-2
v_gene: TRBV30
abundance: .
CDR3nt: TGTGCCTGGAGTGTGCGGATTACTAACTATGGCTACACCTTC
CDR3aa: CAWSVRITNYGYTF

d_gene: .
j_gene: TRBJ2-3
v_gene: TRBV5-6
abundance: once
CDR3nt: TGTGCCAGCACCGCCTCGGAGCGGCGCACAGATACGCAGTATTTT
CDR3aa: CASTASERRTDTQYF

d_gene: TRBD1
j_gene: TRBJ2-2
v_gene: TRBV7-8
abundance: .
CDR3nt: TGTGCCAGCAGCTTAGAAACAGGGGTAGACACCGGGGAGCTGTTTTTT
CDR3aa: CASSLETGVDTGELFF

d_gene: TRBD1
j_gene: TRBJ1-2
v_gene: TRBV7-8
abundance: .
CDR3nt: TGTGCCAGCAGCACACGACGCCTGGGACAGGGATTTAACTATGGCTACACCTTC
CDR3aa: CASSTRRLGQGFNYGYTF

d_gene: .
j_gene: TRBJ2-7
v_gene: TRBV19
abundance: .
CDR3nt: TGTGCCAGTAGTATCGGAGGCCCTTCCGAGCAGTACTTC
CDR3aa: CASSIGGPSEQYF

d_gene: TRBD2
j_gene: TRBJ2-1
v_gene: TRBV2
abundance: .
CDR3nt: TGTGCCAGTAGCGGGAGCTCCTACAATGAGCAGTTCTTC
CDR3aa: CASSGSSYNEQFF

d_gene: .
j_gene: TRBJ2-5
v_gene: TRBV7-2
abundance: .
CDR3nt: TGTGCCAGCAGCTTTGGCTCGACTAATCTCCAAGAGACCCAGTACTTC
CDR3aa: CASSFGSTNLQETQYF

d_gene: .
j_gene: TRBJ2-1
v_gene: TRBV5-1
abundance: .
CDR3nt: TGCGCCAGCAGCCCGGGGGGGACAGGGAGGACCGATGAGCAGTTCTTC
CDR3aa: CASSPGGTGRTDEQFF